A single sample is the source of the 16 T cell receptor beta chains below, sequenced in a study of cytomegalovirus exposure and HLA in healthy donors. The method was immunoSEQ multiplex PCR; TCRdb's version includes in-frame clones alone and lacks a portion of them. The sample contains 160,000 or so clones, around four fifths of which appear only once. Sequencing used PBMCs. The source of these receptors is a man aged 25-45 years in good health and CMV-seropositive.

The chain carries TRBV7-9 and TRBJ1-4; D is ambiguous. Looked up from germline, CDR1 is SEHNR and CDR2 is FQNEAQ (reference sequence). The CDR3 runs 13 residues. Trimming took 6 bases from V and 4 from J, leaving 9 bases between them. Written as DNA, the CDR3 is TGTGCCAGCAGAAACTACCATAATGAAAAACTGTTTTTT. It codes for CASRNYHNEKLFF.

The rearrangement uses TRBV7-2 and TRBJ1-2; the match to TRBD1 covers 9 bases. The ends lost 6 bases at V and 8 bases at J; junction bases unmatched: 7. This CDR3 spans 13 amino acids. Germline values: CDR1 SGHTA, CDR2 FQGNSA. CDR3 sequence: CASSYRGRKGYTF. As DNA, the CDR3 is TGTGCCAGCAGTTACAGGGGGCGGAAGGGCTACACCTTC.

This clone showed up just once. The V gene is TRBV19, the J gene TRBJ1-2; maybe TRBD1 (6 bases). CDR1 is LNHDA, CDR2 SQIVND, per germline (reference sequence). The CDR3 is made up of 14 amino acids. Between the trimmed V and J ends, which lost 5 bases and 2 bases, there was a span of 12 bases. The DNA of the CDR3 is TGTGCCAGTAGTGGGGGCAGCGCAAACTATGGCTACACCTTC. It codes for CASSGGSANYGYTF.

This clone was detected only once. V usage is TRBV27 and J usage is TRBJ2-7; 7 nucleotides agree with TRBD1. Germline lookup yields CDR1 MNHEY and CDR2 SMNVEV (reference sequence). The CDR3 is 13 residues long. V shed 5 bases and J 4 bases; nucleotides not matched to a gene: 5. CDR3 residues: CASSQARGYEQYF. CDR3 sequence (DNA): TGTGCCAGCAGTCAAGCCAGGGGGTACGAGCAGTACTTC.

The rearrangement links TRBV27 to TRBJ2-7; a possible D gene is TRBD1 (6 bases). The CDR3 length is 13 residues. V was pared by 10 bases and J by 0 bases, with 13 bases between. Germline CDR1 is MNHEY and CDR2 is SMNVEV (reference sequence). CDR3 sequence reads: CANTGIGSYEQYF. The CDR3 nucleotides are TGTGCCAACACAGGGATCGGCTCCTACGAGCAGTACTTC.

This rearrangement joins TRBV7-2 to TRBJ1-2, with no clear D. With 0 bases removed from V and 8 bases from J, the gap between germline ends came to 16 bases. Germline V gene sequence: CDR1 SGHTA, CDR2 FQGNSA. The CDR3 consists of 15 residues. CDR3 nucleotide sequence: TGTGCCAGCAGCTTAGCCGAGGTACCAGTTGGAGGCTACACCTTC. Translation: CASSLAEVPVGGYTF. The variable domain in full, with the rest retrieved from reference TRBV7-2 and TRBJ1-2, is GAGVSQSPSNKVTEKGKDVELRCDPISGHTALYWYRQSLGQGLEFLIYFQGNSAPDKSGLPSDRFSAERTGGSVSTLTIQRTQQEDSAVYLCASSLAEVPVGGYTFGSGTRLTVV.

The V and J genes are TRBV5-1 and TRBJ2-1, with a possible D match to TRBD2 (5 bases). Trimming took off 4 bases at V and 5 bases at J, with 13 bases between the two ends. The length of the CDR3 is 14 residues. Germline CDR1 and CDR2: SGHRS and YFSETQ. The CDR3 coding sequence is TGCGCCAGCAGCCCACGGACTGGGGACAATGAGCAGTTCTTC. Residues: CASSPRTGDNEQFF.

This chain joins TRBV30 and TRBJ1-4, with 11 bases identical to TRBD1. V lost 3 bases and J lost 7; bases outside the gene matches: 10. The CDR3 is 16 amino acids. Germline V gene data show CDR1 as GTSNPN and CDR2 as SVGIG (reference sequence). CDR3 sequence: CAWSQTTGTGGEKLFF. CDR3 nucleotide sequence: TGTGCCTGGAGCCAGACTACCGGGACAGGGGGTGAAAAACTGTTTTTT.

The chain recombines TRBV29-1 with TRBJ1-1; 11 bases match TRBD1. Germline-derived CDR1 and CDR2 are SQVTM and ANQGSEA. Unmatched junction bases numbered 13, after V lost 0 bases and J lost 7 bases. This CDR3 comprises 17 residues. The CDR3 DNA reads as TGCAGCGTTGAAGATACTGGGACAGGGGGAGATCAAGGTGAAGCTTTCTTT. Protein sequence: CSVEDTGTGGDQGEAFF.

The chain employs TRBV5-4 and TRBJ2-3, with 10 nucleotides matching TRBD2. This CDR3 has 16 amino acids. The germline CDR1 and CDR2 sequences are SGHNT and YYREEE (reference sequence). J lost 1 base, V lost 1 base, and 3 bases had no gene match. The CDR3 sequence is CASSLYLAGGTDTQYF. CDR3 coding DNA: TGTGCCAGCAGCTTGTACCTAGCGGGGGGCACAGATACGCAGTATTTT.

This clone occurred a few times. The identical CDR3 is also encoded by other nucleotide sequences in the sample. This rearrangement joins TRBV5-1 to TRBJ1-5; no clear D. CDR1 is SGHRS, CDR2 YFSETQ, per germline. The CDR3 consists of 13 residues. The V end lost 2 bases, the J end lost 0 bases, and 3 bases lay between the germline ends. The CDR3 sequence: CASSFNSNQPQHF. The CDR3 nucleotides read TGCGCCAGCAGCTTTAATAGCAATCAGCCCCAGCATTTT. The complete variable domain, with remaining parts taken from reference TRBV5-1 and TRBJ1-5, reads KAGVTQTPRYLIKTRGQQVTLSCSPISGHRSVSWYQQTPGQGLQFLFEYFSETQRNKGNFPGRFSGRQFSNSRSEMNVSTLELGDSALYLCASSFNSNQPQHFGDGTRLSIL.

The V call is TRBV4-1, the J call TRBJ2-3, with TRBD2 matching over 11 bases. V dropped 0 bases and J dropped 6; count of bases not matched to a gene: 11. The CDR3 runs to 18 residues. Germline V gene data show CDR1 as MGHRA and CDR2 as YSYEKL. The CDR3 reads CASSQDPHSGGATDTQYF. The CDR3 bases are TGCGCCAGCAGCCAAGATCCTCATAGCGGGGGGGCTACTGATACGCAGTATTTT.

The V call is TRBV19, the J call TRBJ1-1; TRBD1 agrees at 8 bases. CDR1 and CDR2 (germline): LNHDA, SQIVND (reference sequence). V shed 5 bases, J shed 0 bases, and the junction held 11 bases outside the gene matches. The CDR3 sequence is 17 residues long. CDR3: CASSPDREGIMNTEAFF. For the CDR3, the DNA is TGTGCCAGTAGTCCGGACAGGGAGGGAATTATGAACACTGAAGCTTTCTTT.

The chain links TRBV7-9 to TRBJ1-5, with no clear D. Germline V lookup: CDR1 SEHNR, CDR2 FQNEAQ (reference sequence). V lost 1 base, J lost 6 bases, and 16 bases lay in between. The CDR3 spans 16 residues. CDR3 sequence (DNA): TGTGCCAGCAGCTTAGTACGGGGTTACGAGGTTCAGCCCCAGCATTTT. This gives the protein CASSLVRGYEVQPQHF.

Concerning this clone itself: With only one base between it and a far larger clone, this is likely a read error. The chain links TRBV5-4 to TRBJ2-7; possible D gene TRBD1, 7 bases. This CDR3 spans 13 amino acids. CDR1 and CDR2 from the germline V gene are SGHNT and YYREEE (reference sequence). V was clipped by 4 bases and J by 2 bases, with 10 bases between them. The CDR3 nucleotides read TGTGCCAGCAGCGCGGGACAGCCCTACGAGCAGTACTTC. Protein: CASSAGQPYEQYF.

The chain recombines TRBV2 with TRBJ1-2; D is unclear. V lost 1 base and J 1 base, leaving 7 bases between the germline ends. CDR3 length equals 14 residues. In germline, CDR1 is SNHLY, CDR2 FYNNEI. CDR3 DNA: TGTGCCAGCAGTGAAGGCAGCGTTAACTATGGCTACACCTTC. It encodes CASSEGSVNYGYTF.